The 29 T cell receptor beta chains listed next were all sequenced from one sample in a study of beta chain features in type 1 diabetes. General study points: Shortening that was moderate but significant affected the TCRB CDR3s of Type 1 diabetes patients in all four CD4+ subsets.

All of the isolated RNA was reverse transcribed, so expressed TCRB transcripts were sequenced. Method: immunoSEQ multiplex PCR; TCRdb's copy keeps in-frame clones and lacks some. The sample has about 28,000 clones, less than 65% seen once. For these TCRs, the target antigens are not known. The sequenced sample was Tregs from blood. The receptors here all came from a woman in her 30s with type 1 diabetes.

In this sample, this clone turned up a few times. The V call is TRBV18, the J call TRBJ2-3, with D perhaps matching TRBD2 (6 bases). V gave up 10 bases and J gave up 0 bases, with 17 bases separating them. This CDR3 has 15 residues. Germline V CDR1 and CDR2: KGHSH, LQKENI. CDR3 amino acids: CATSPRERSTDTQYF. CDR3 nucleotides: TGTGCCACCTCCCCCCGGGAGCGGAGCACAGATACGCAGTATTTT.

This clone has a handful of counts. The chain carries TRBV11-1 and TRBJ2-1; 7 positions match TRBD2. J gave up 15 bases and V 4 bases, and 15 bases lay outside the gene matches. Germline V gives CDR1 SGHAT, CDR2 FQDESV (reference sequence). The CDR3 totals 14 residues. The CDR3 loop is CASSSSPAGGNPFF. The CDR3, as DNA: TGTGCCAGCAGCTCTTCACCCGCCGGGGGGAATCCGTTCTTC.

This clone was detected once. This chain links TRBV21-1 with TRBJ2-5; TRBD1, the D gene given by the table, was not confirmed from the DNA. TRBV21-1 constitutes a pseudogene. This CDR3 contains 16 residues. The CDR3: CASSSTAGQGQETQYF. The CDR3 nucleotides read TGTGCCAGCAGTTCGACCGCAGGACAAGGACAAGAGACCCAGTACTTC.

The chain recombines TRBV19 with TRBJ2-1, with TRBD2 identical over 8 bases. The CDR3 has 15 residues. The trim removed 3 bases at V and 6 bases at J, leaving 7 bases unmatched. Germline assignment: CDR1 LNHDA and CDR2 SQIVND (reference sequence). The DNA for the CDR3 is TGTGCCAGTAGTATCCAACTAGCGGCCCTCAATGAGCAGTTCTTC. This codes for CASSIQLAALNEQFF.

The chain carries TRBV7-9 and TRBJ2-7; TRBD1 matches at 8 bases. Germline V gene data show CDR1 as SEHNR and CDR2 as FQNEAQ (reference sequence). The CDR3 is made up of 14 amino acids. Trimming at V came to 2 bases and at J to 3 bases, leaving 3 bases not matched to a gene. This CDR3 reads CASSLMTGVYEQYF. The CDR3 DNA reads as TGTGCCAGCAGCTTAATGACAGGGGTCTACGAGCAGTACTTC. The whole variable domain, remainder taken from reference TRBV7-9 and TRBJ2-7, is DTGVSQNPRHKITKRGQNVTFRCDPISEHNRLYWYRQTLGQGPEFLTYFQNEAQLEKSRLLSDRFSAERPKGSFSTLEIQRTEQGDSAMYLCASSLMTGVYEQYFGPGTRLTVT.

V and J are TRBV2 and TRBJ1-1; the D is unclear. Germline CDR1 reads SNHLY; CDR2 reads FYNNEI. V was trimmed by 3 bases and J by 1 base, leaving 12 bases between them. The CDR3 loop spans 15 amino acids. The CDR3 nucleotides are TGTGCCAGCAGTGACCCAAATACACGGAACACTGAAGCTTTCTTT. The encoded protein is CASSDPNTRNTEAFF. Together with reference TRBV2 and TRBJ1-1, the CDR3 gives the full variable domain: EPEVTQTPSHQVTQMGQEVILRCVPISNHLYFYWYRQILGQKVEFLVSFYNNEISEKSEIFDDQFSVERPDGSNFTLKIRSTKLEDSAMYFCASSDPNTRNTEAFFGQGTRLTVV.

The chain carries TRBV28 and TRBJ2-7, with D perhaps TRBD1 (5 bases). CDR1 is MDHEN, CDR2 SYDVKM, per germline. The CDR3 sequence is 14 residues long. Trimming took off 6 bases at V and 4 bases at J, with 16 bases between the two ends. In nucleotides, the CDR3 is TGTGCCAGCAGCTTCGTCGGACATCGGTACGAGCAGTACTTC. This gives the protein CASSFVGHRYEQYF.

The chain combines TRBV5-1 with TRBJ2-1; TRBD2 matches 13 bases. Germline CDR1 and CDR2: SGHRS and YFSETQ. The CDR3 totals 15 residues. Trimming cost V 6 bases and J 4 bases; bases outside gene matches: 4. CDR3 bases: TGCGCCAGCACCCCACTAGCGGGAGGGTACAATGAGCAGTTCTTC. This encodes CASTPLAGGYNEQFF.

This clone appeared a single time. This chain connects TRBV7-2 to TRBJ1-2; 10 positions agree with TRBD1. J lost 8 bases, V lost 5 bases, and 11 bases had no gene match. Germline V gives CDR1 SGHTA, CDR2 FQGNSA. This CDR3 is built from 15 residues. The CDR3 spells CASSTRQGAIGGYTF. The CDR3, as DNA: TGTGCCAGCAGCACTAGACAGGGGGCGATAGGAGGCTACACCTTC.

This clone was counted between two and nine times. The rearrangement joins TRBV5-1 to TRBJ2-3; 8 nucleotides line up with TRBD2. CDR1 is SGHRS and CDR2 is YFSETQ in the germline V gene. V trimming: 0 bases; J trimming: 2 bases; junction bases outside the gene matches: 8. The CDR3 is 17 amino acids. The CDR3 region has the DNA TGCGCCAGCAGCTTGGCTGGTAGCGGGGTAAACACAGATACGCAGTATTTT. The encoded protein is CASSLAGSGVNTDTQYF.

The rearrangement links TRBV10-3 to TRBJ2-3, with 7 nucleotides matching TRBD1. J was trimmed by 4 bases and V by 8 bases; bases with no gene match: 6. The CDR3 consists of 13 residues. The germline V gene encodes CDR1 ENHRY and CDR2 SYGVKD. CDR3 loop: CAIGGQPADTQYF. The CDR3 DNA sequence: TGTGCCATCGGGGGACAGCCGGCAGATACGCAGTATTTT.

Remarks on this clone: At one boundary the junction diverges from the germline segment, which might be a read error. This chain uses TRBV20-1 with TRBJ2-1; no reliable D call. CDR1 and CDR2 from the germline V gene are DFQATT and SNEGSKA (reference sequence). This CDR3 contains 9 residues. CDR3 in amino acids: CSVYSEQFF. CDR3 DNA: TGCAGTGTATACAGTGAGCAGTTCTTC.

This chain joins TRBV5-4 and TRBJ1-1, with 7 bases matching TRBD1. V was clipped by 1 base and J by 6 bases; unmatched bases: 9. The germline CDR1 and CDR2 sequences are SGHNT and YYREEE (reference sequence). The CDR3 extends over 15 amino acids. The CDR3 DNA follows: TGTGCCAGCAGCTTGCCAGGGACAGCAAAATCTGAAGCTTTCTTT. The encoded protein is CASSLPGTAKSEAFF. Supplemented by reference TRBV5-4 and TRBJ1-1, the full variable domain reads ETGVTQSPTHLIKTRGQQVTLRCSSQSGHNTVSWYQQALGQGPQFIFQYYREEENGRGNFPPRFSGLQFPNYSSELNVNALELDDSALYLCASSLPGTAKSEAFFGQGTRLTVV.

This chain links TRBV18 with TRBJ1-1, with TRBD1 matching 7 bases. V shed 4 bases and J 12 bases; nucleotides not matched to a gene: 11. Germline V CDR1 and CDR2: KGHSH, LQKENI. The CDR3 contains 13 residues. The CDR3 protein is CASSLQQGIETFF. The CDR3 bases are TGTGCCAGCTCACTACAACAGGGGATCGAAACTTTCTTT. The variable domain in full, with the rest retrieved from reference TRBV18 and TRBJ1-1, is NAGVMQNPRHLVRRRGQEARLRCSPMKGHSHVYWYRQLPEEGLKFMVYLQKENIIDESGMPKERFSAEFPKEGPSILRIQQVVRGDSAAYFCASSLQQGIETFFGQGTRLTVV.

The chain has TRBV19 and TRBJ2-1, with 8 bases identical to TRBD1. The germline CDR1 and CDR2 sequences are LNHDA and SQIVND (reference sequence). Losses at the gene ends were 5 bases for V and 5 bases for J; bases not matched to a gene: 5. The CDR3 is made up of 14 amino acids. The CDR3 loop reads CASSPQGANNEQFF. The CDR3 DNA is TGTGCCAGTAGTCCCCAGGGGGCGAACAATGAGCAGTTCTTC.

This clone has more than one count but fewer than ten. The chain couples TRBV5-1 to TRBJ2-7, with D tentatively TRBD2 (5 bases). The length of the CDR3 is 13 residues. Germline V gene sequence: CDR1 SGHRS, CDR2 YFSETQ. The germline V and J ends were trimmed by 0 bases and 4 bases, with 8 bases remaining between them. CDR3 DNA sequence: TGCGCCAGCAGCTTGGCGAGCGGATACGAGCAGTACTTC. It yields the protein CASSLASGYEQYF. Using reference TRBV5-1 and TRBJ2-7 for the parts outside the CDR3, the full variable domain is KAGVTQTPRYLIKTRGQQVTLSCSPISGHRSVSWYQQTPGQGLQFLFEYFSETQRNKGNFPGRFSGRQFSNSRSEMNVSTLELGDSALYLCASSLASGYEQYFGPGTRLTVT.

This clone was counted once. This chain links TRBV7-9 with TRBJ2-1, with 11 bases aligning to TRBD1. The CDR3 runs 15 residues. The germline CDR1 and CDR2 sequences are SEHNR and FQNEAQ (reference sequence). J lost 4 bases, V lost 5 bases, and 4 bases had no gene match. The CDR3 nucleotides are TGTGCCAGCAGCCCGGGGACAGGGGGGTACAATGAGCAGTTCTTC. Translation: CASSPGTGGYNEQFF.

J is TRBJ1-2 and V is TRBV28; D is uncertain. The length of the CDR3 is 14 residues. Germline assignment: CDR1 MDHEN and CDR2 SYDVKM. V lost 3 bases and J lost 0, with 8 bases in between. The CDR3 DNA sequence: TGTGCCAGCAGTTTGGGCCGTACTAACTATGGCTACACCTTC. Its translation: CASSLGRTNYGYTF.

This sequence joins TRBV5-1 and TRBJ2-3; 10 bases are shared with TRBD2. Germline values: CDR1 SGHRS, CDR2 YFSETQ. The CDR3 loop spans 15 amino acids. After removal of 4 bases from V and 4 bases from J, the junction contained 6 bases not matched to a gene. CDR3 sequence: CASSATSGPADTQYF. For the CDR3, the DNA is TGCGCCAGCAGCGCGACTAGCGGGCCAGCAGATACGCAGTATTTT. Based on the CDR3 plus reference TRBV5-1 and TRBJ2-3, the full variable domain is KAGVTQTPRYLIKTRGQQVTLSCSPISGHRSVSWYQQTPGQGLQFLFEYFSETQRNKGNFPGRFSGRQFSNSRSEMNVSTLELGDSALYLCASSATSGPADTQYFGPGTRLTVL.

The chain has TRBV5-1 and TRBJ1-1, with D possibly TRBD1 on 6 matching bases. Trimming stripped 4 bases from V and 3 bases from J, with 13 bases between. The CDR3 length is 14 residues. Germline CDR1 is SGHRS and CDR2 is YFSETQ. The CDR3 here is CASSATGLDTEAFF. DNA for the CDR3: TGCGCCAGCAGCGCCACAGGGTTGGACACTGAAGCTTTCTTT.

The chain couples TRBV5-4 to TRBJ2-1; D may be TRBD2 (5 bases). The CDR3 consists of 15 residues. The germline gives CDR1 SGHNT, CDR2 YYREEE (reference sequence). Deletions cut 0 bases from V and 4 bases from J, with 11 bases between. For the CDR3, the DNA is TGTGCCAGCAGCTTGGGAGGGAGTCTTTACAATGAGCAGTTCTTC. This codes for CASSLGGSLYNEQFF.

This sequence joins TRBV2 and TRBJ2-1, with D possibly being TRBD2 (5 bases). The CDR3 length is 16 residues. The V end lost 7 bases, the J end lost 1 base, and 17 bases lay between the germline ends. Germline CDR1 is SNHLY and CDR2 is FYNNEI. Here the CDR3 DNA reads TGTGCCAGCAACTACAACGGGGTCGGGTCCTACAATGAGCAGTTCTTC. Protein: CASNYNGVGSYNEQFF.

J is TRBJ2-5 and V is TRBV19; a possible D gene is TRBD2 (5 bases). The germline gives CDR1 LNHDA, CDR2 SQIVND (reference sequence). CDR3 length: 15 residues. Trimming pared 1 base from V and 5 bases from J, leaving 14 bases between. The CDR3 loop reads CASSIGGSRAETQYF. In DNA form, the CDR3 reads TGTGCCAGTAGTATAGGTGGGAGTAGAGCTGAGACCCAGTACTTC.

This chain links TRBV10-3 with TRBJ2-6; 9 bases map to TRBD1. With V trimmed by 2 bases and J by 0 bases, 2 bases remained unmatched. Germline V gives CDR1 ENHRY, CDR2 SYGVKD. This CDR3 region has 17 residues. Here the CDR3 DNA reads TGTGCCATCAGTGAGGGACAGGGGATCTCTGGGGCCAACGTCCTGACTTTC. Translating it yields CAISEGQGISGANVLTF.

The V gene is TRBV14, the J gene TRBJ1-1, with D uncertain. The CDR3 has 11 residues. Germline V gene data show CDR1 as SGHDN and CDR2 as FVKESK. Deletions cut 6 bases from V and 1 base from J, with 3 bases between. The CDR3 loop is CASRANTEAFF. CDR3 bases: TGTGCCAGCAGGGCGAACACTGAAGCTTTCTTT. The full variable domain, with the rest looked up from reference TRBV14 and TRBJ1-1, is EAGVTQFPSHSVIEKGQTVTLRCDPISGHDNLYWYRRVMGKEIKFLLHFVKESKQDESGMPNNRFLAERTGGTYSTLKVQPAELEDSGVYFCASRANTEAFFGQGTRLTVV.

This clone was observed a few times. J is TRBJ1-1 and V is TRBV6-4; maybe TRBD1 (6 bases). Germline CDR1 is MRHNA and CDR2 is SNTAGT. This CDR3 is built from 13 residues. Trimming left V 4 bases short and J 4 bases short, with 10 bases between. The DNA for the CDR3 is TGTGCCAGCAGTGGGGGAGGGGGCACTGAAGCTTTCTTT. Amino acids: CASSGGGGTEAFF.

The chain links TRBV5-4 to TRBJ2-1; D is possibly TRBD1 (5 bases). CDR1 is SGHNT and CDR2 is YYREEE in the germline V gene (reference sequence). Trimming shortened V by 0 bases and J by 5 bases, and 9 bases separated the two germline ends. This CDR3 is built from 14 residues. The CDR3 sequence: CASSLGQGNNEQFF. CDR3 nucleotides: TGTGCCAGCAGCTTGGGGCAGGGTAACAATGAGCAGTTCTTC.

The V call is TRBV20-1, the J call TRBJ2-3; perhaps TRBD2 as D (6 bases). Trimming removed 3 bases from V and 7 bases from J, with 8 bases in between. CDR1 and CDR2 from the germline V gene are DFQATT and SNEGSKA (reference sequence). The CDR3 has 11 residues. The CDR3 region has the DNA TGCAGTGCTAGCGGGGGTCATACGCAGTATTTT. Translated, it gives CSASGGHTQYF.

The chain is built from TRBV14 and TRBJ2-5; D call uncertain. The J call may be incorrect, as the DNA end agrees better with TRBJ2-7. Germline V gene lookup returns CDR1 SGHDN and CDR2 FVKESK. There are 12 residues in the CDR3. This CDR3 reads CASSQGFYEQYF. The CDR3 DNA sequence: TGTGCCAGCAGCCAGGGCTTCTACGAGCAGTACTTC.